This T cell receptor beta chain was observed in a study of blood T cell repertoires in COVID-19. Across the study: The samples span acute and convalescent COVID-19 from the United States, Italy and Spain. PBMCs, B-cell-depleted T cells, or T cells were the source of the cDNA or gDNA that made up the material.

This CDR3 comprises 16 residues. V dropped 0 bases and J dropped 2; count of bases not matched to a gene: 6. In germline, CDR1 is SGHRS, CDR2 YFSETQ. Per the original data handling: Amplification with reference gene primers provided the estimates of nucleated cell counts. Repertoires were generated with immunoSEQ multiplex PCR, while TCRdb's copy carries only in-frame clones and drops some. That table gives V, J and clone size, and the DNA gave D and trimming. The sample carries around 140,000 clones, 84% recorded once. The sequence was collected from a human donor in a cohort sampled during active COVID-19. J is TRBJ1-1 and V is TRBV5-1; 8 bases agree with TRBD1. Sequencing input: peripheral blood. CDR3 bases: TGCGCCAGCAGCTTGGCAGCAGGGGGCGCTAACACTGAAGCTTTCTTT. Translating gives CASSLAAGGANTEAFF.